This T cell receptor beta chain was observed in a study of graft-versus-host responses after intestinal transplantation. Study context: Those transplanted obtained multivisceral, liver-intestinal, or isolated intestinal grafts. Study-level points and caveats: Detection of GvH clones occurred in recipient marrow, and some had their first appearance in ileum or blood.

TCRdb's table, derived via immunoSEQ multiplex PCR, lists solely in-frame clones and lacks some. The data show 12,000 to 15,000 clones, over 85% seen once. The CDR3 contains 14 residues. Trimming removed 5 bases from V and 4 bases from J, with 16 bases in between. CDR1 and CDR2 from the germline V gene are SGDLS and YYNGEE. Turning to this clone: The target antigen is unknown.

The source was PBMCs, collected 9 days after transplant. This chain links TRBV9 with TRBJ2-7, with unresolved D. The sequence derives from a human patient who received an intestinal transplant, so some T cells may come from the graft donor. CDR3 in amino acids: CASSPGQRAYEQYF. As DNA, the CDR3 is TGTGCCAGCAGTCCCGGCCAAAGAGCATACGAGCAGTACTTC.